These 28 T cell receptor beta chains originate from one sample sequenced in a study of T cell responses to AZD1222 COVID-19 vaccine. TCRdb keeps only in-frame clones here, not all; method: immunoSEQ multiplex PCR. Of under 150,000 clones in the sample, 70% to 90% were seen once. Sample: peripheral blood, taken 28 days after the second AZD1222 dose. Receptor source: an adult who received the AZD1222 COVID-19 vaccine.

This chain joins TRBV20-1 and TRBJ2-5; D gene ambiguous. V dropped 6 bases and J dropped 3 bases, with 8 bases sitting between them. This CDR3 contains 11 residues. Germline V gene sequence: CDR1 DFQATT, CDR2 SNEGSKA (reference sequence). The CDR3 sequence: CSALREETQYF. CDR3 sequence (DNA): TGCAGTGCCCTTCGCGAAGAGACCCAGTACTTC.

This chain connects TRBV3-1 (or the pseudogene TRBV3-2) to TRBJ1-2, with D perhaps matching TRBD1 (5 bases). The CDR3 has 14 residues. Germline lookup yields CDR1 LGHDT and CDR2 YNNKEL (reference sequence). The V and J ends lost 4 bases and 6 bases respectively, with 15 bases between them. This CDR3 is CASSRAGGENGYTF. The CDR3 nucleotides are TGTGCCAGCAGCCGCGCGGGGGGGGAAAATGGCTACACCTTC.

The chain joins TRBV7-8 to TRBJ1-2, with D unresolved. V was pared by 5 bases and J by 4 bases, with 14 bases between. The V gene's germline CDR1 is SGHVS and CDR2 FQNEAQ. The CDR3 runs 14 residues. DNA for the CDR3: TGTGCCAGCAGCCCGGTGGACCTTCCCTATGGCTACACCTTC. Translated: CASSPVDLPYGYTF.

The chain recombines TRBV3-1 (or the pseudogene TRBV3-2) with TRBJ2-6; TRBD2 matches 14 bases. CDR1 LGHDT and CDR2 YNNKEL come from the germline V gene (reference sequence). The CDR3 loop spans 19 amino acids. The V segment lost 4 bases and the J segment 2 bases; nucleotides outside the gene matches: 7. CDR3 residues: CASSPRPGLAGAGANVLTF. In DNA form, the CDR3 reads TGTGCCAGCAGCCCCCGTCCGGGACTAGCGGGAGCTGGGGCCAACGTCCTGACTTTC.

A single count supports this clone. The chain links TRBV7-9 to TRBJ2-5; D is unclear. There are 11 residues in the CDR3. Per the germline V gene, CDR1 is SEHNR and CDR2 is FQNEAQ (reference sequence). Between the trimmed V and J ends, which lost 5 bases and 4 bases, there was a span of 5 bases. The CDR3 spells CASSLSETQYF. The CDR3 bases are TGTGCCAGCAGCCTATCAGAGACCCAGTACTTC.

The gene calls are TRBV18 and TRBJ1-3, with D hard to call. Germline assignment: CDR1 KGHSH and CDR2 LQKENI. The germline V and J ends were trimmed by 1 base and 0 bases, with 10 bases remaining between them. The CDR3 runs 16 residues. The CDR3 is CASSPQQSTSGNTIYF. The CDR3 DNA is TGTGCCAGCTCACCACAACAGTCAACCTCTGGAAACACCATATATTTT.

This rearrangement joins TRBV7-8 to TRBJ1-2; D is unclear. CDR3 length equals 13 residues. Trimming took 3 bases from V and 4 from J, leaving 9 bases between them. Germline V lookup: CDR1 SGHVS, CDR2 FQNEAQ. DNA of the CDR3: TGTGCCAGCAGCTTTTCCAGAGGCTATGGCTACACCTTC. This codes for CASSFSRGYGYTF.

The rearrangement links TRBV30 to TRBJ1-5; a possible D gene is TRBD1 (5 bases). In germline, CDR1 is GTSNPN, CDR2 SVGIG (reference sequence). The CDR3 is 13 residues long. V was pared by 5 bases and J by 7 bases, with 15 bases between. CDR3 bases: TGTGCCTGGTCCTATGGGGGGGTCCAGCCCCAGCATTTT. Its translation is CAWSYGGVQPQHF.

The rearrangement uses TRBV10-1 and TRBJ2-1; TRBD1 or TRBD2 may be the D gene (6 bases each). The length of the CDR3 is 15 residues. Germline V lookup: CDR1 WNHNN, CDR2 SYGVQD (reference sequence). V lost 10 bases, J lost 4 bases, and 20 bases lay in between. The CDR3 sequence is CATGARGASYNEQFF. For the CDR3, the DNA is TGCGCCACTGGAGCTAGGGGGGCCTCATACAATGAGCAGTTCTTC.

The rearrangement uses TRBV27 and TRBJ1-2, with D uncertain. V was pared by 2 bases and J by 4 bases, with 8 bases between. This CDR3 is built from 13 residues. Germline CDR1 MNHEY, CDR2 SMNVEV (reference sequence). DNA of the CDR3: TGTGCCAGCAGTTTAAAACCGGGCTATGGCTACACCTTC. This sequence encodes CASSLKPGYGYTF.

The chain combines TRBV7-9 with TRBJ1-3; D not resolved. Trimming took off 1 base at V and 1 base at J, with 2 bases between the two ends. Looked up from germline, CDR1 is SEHNR and CDR2 is FQNEAQ (reference sequence). This CDR3 contains 13 residues. CDR3 amino acids: CASSLGSGNTIYF. CDR3 DNA: TGTGCCAGCAGCTTAGGATCTGGAAACACCATATATTTT.

This clone was found a few times. J is TRBJ1-1 and V is TRBV5-1; D not resolved. The length of the CDR3 is 14 residues. Trimming removed 0 bases at V and 0 bases at J, with 6 bases between. Germline V lookup: CDR1 SGHRS, CDR2 YFSETQ. The chain's CDR3 is CASSLGFMNTEAFF. In nucleotides, the CDR3 is TGCGCCAGCAGCTTGGGCTTCATGAACACTGAAGCTTTCTTT.

This rearrangement joins TRBV28 to TRBJ1-2; D unclear. The length of the CDR3 is 13 residues. V was trimmed by 5 bases and J by 4 bases, leaving 11 bases between them. In germline, CDR1 is MDHEN, CDR2 SYDVKM. The CDR3: CASSPGKAYGYTF. In nucleotides, the CDR3 is TGTGCCAGCAGTCCGGGGAAGGCCTATGGCTACACCTTC.

This clone came up once. The junction differs from germline at one of its ends, possibly a read error. The chain joins TRBV18 to TRBJ1-2, with TRBD1 matching 7 bases. The CDR3 consists of 15 residues. CDR1 and CDR2 (germline): KGHSH, LQKENI. The CDR3 sequence: CASLPRQGNGVGYTF. The CDR3 DNA reads TGTGCCAGCTTACCAAGACAGGGAAATGGAGTCGGCTACACCTTC.

This chain joins TRBV7-2 and TRBJ1-2; TRBD1 aligns across 7 bases. The V gene end was trimmed by 3 bases and the J gene end by 3 bases; junction bases not matched to a gene: 1. Germline CDR1 is SGHTA and CDR2 is FQGNSA. This CDR3 contains 13 residues. CDR3 loop: CASSFQGDYGYTF. In DNA, the CDR3 is TGTGCCAGCAGCTTTCAGGGGGACTATGGCTACACCTTC.

The chain uses TRBV6-6 and TRBJ2-5, with D perhaps assigned TRBD1 or TRBD2 (5 bases each). Trimming left V 6 bases short and J 3 bases short, with 11 bases between. Per the germline V gene, CDR1 is MNHNY and CDR2 is SVGAGI (reference sequence). The CDR3 contains 13 residues. The CDR3 here is CASRGPTKETQYF. The DNA for the CDR3 is TGTGCCAGCAGGGGACCTACTAAAGAGACCCAGTACTTC.

This rearrangement joins TRBV7-2 to TRBJ1-5; D uncertain. Germline CDR1 is SGHTA and CDR2 is FQGNSA. Trimming cost V 2 bases and J 0 bases, with 2 bases left between them. CDR3 length: 13 residues. The CDR3 bases are TGTGCCAGCAGCTTAAATAGCAATCAGCCCCAGCATTTT. Amino acids: CASSLNSNQPQHF.

The chain carries TRBV15 and TRBJ1-2; D is unclear. V was trimmed by 0 bases and J by 4 bases, leaving 3 bases between them. The CDR3 has 12 residues. Germline V gene data show CDR1 as LNHNV and CDR2 as YYDKDF (reference sequence). CDR3 amino acids: CATSRDFYGYTF. In DNA, the CDR3 is TGTGCCACCAGCAGAGACTTCTATGGCTACACCTTC.

This clone was seen a single time. The rearrangement uses TRBV6-5 and TRBJ1-1; no definite D call. The CDR3 contains 14 residues. V was clipped by 8 bases and J by 1 base, with 14 bases between them. CDR1 is MNHEY, CDR2 SVGAGI, per germline. This chain's CDR3 is CASPSRSGNTEAFF. The CDR3 DNA follows: TGTGCCAGCCCCTCTAGGTCGGGGAACACTGAAGCTTTCTTT.

The CDR3 nucleotides read TGCGCCAGCAGCCAAAAGGGGGGCAGGACCTTTTCAAACTATGGCTACACCTTC. Translation gives CASSQKGGRTFSNYGYTF. The chain couples TRBV4-3 to TRBJ1-2; tentative D call: TRBD1 (6 bases). This CDR3 comprises 18 residues. With 2 bases removed from V and 2 bases from J, the gap between germline ends came to 21 bases. Germline V gives CDR1 LGHNA, CDR2 YSLEER.

This clone was counted between two and nine times. V and J are TRBV19 and TRBJ1-5; D is possibly TRBD1 (5 bases). Germline loops: CDR1 LNHDA, CDR2 SQIVND (reference sequence). V lost 4 bases and J lost 4, with 8 bases in between. CDR3 length: 13 amino acids. The CDR3 DNA follows: TGTGCCAGTAGTAAAGGGGTGAATCAGCCCCAGCATTTT. This sequence encodes CASSKGVNQPQHF.

The chain has TRBV9 and TRBJ1-2; TRBD1 matches at 8 bases. J was trimmed by 8 bases and V by 4 bases; bases with no gene match: 10. This CDR3 comprises 14 residues. CDR1 SGDLS and CDR2 YYNGEE come from the germline V gene. The CDR3 region has the DNA TGTGCCAGCAGCCAACCTTGGACAGGGAGCGGCTACACCTTC. Its translation is CASSQPWTGSGYTF.

The chain combines TRBV11-2 with TRBJ2-7; no reliable D call. The germline V gene has CDR1 SGHAT and CDR2 FQNNGV. V lost 4 bases and J lost 3, with 13 bases in between. The CDR3 contains 14 residues. Here the CDR3 DNA reads TGTGCCAGCAGCTCAACGCTTTGGGGCTACGAGCAGTACTTC. It specifies CASSSTLWGYEQYF.

In this sample, this clone turned up a few times. This chain joins TRBV4-1 and TRBJ2-7; D might be TRBD2 (6 bases). The CDR3 extends over 15 amino acids. The V end lost 2 bases, the J end lost 3 bases, and 14 bases lay between the germline ends. Germline CDR1 reads MGHRA; CDR2 reads YSYEKL. The CDR3: CASSQRLGGNYEQYF. The CDR3 nucleotides are TGCGCCAGCAGCCAAAGATTAGGAGGGAACTACGAGCAGTACTTC.

V is TRBV11-3 and J is TRBJ2-1; TRBD1 matches at 9 bases. The V segment lost 1 base and the J segment 2 bases; nucleotides outside the gene matches: 3. Germline CDR1 reads SGHNT; CDR2 reads YENEEA. CDR3 length: 16 residues. In DNA form, the CDR3 reads TGTGCCAGCAGCTTAGGGGGACAGGGTCCCTACAATGAGCAGTTCTTC. It encodes CASSLGGQGPYNEQFF.

CDR3 sequence (DNA): TGTGCCAGCCGGGACAGGGCTAATAGTTCACCCCTCCACTTT. Its protein is CASRDRANSSPLHF. This chain links TRBV25-1 with TRBJ1-6; 9 bases are a match to TRBD1. The V and J ends lost 8 bases and 9 bases, in that order; junction bases with no gene match: 8. Germline-derived CDR1 and CDR2 are MGHDK and SYGVNS. This CDR3 region has 14 residues. Variable domain in full (rest from reference TRBV25-1 and TRBJ1-6): EADIYQTPRYLVIGTGKKITLECSQTMGHDKMYWYQQDPGMELHLIHYSYGVNSTEKGDLSSESTVSRIRTEHFPLTLESARPSHTSQYLCASRDRANSSPLHFGNGTRLTVT.

The J gene is TRBJ1-6, the V gene TRBV28; D ambiguous. V dropped 5 bases and J dropped 6 bases, with 14 bases sitting between them. Germline CDR1 is MDHEN and CDR2 is SYDVKM. The CDR3 has 15 amino acids. CDR3 amino acids: CASSLPGSTNSPLHF. CDR3 sequence (DNA): TGTGCCAGCAGTCTCCCCGGCAGCACTAATTCACCCCTCCACTTT.

The rearrangement links TRBV9 to TRBJ1-2; D unresolved. The germline V gene encodes CDR1 SGDLS and CDR2 YYNGEE. V dropped 1 base and J dropped 3 bases, with 10 bases sitting between them. The CDR3 spans 14 residues. CDR3 sequence reads: CASSVNGQDYGYTF. CDR3 coding DNA: TGTGCCAGCAGCGTAAATGGGCAGGACTATGGCTACACCTTC.